The rows below give T cell receptor beta chains drawn from one sample of a study of Ad26.COV2.S vaccination and SARS-CoV-2 variants. Repertoires were generated with immunoSEQ multiplex PCR, while TCRdb's copy carries only in-frame clones and drops some. The data contain approximately 360,000 clones, roughly 85% of them seen just once; the ten biggest clones take up roughly 7.4%. Sequencing used peripheral blood, obtained in a trial of Ad26.COV2.S vaccine versus placebo. These receptors were obtained from a person aged 18-65 years who received the Ad26.COV2.S COVID-19 vaccine or a placebo. CDR3s include the opening cysteine and the closing phenylalanine or tryptophan. The order of the fields is CDR3 DNA, CDR3 protein, clone size, J gene, D gene, V gene. A D gene is named only where the DNA matches it firmly. Rows may omit the clone size; those that give it use once, few, many or a size class.

CDR3nt: TGTGCCAGTAGTATCAGTCTAGCGGGAGTAAATGAGCAGTTCTTC; CDR3aa: CASSISLAGVNEQFF; abundance: -; j_gene: TRBJ2-1; d_gene: TRBD2; v_gene: TRBV19
CDR3nt: TGCGCCAGCAGCTTGGGGACTCGACTCACAGAGACCCAGTACTTC; CDR3aa: CASSLGTRLTETQYF; abundance: -; j_gene: TRBJ2-5; d_gene: -; v_gene: TRBV5-1
CDR3nt: TGTGCCAGCAGCTCAGGGGGATCCCTCCACTTT; CDR3aa: CASSSGGSLHF; abundance: few; j_gene: TRBJ1-6; d_gene: TRBD1; v_gene: TRBV7-3
CDR3nt: TGCGCCAGCAGCACGGGACAGAACACTGAAGCTTTCTTT; CDR3aa: CASSTGQNTEAFF; abundance: -; j_gene: TRBJ1-1; d_gene: -; v_gene: TRBV5-1
CDR3nt: TGTGCCAGCAGCGCAACCTACACCGGGGAGCTGTTTTTT; CDR3aa: CASSATYTGELFF; abundance: -; j_gene: TRBJ2-2; d_gene: -; v_gene: TRBV6-4
CDR3nt: TGCGCCAGCAGCTTGGGGCGGGACGTGTACGAGCAGTACTTC; CDR3aa: CASSLGRDVYEQYF; abundance: -; j_gene: TRBJ2-7; d_gene: -; v_gene: TRBV5-1
CDR3nt: TGTGCCAGCAGCAACACGGGAGGGGATTATTCACCCCTCCACTTT; CDR3aa: CASSNTGGDYSPLHF; abundance: -; j_gene: TRBJ1-6; d_gene: -; v_gene: TRBV6-2/TRBV6-3
CDR3nt: TGTGCCAGCAGGGCAGCGAGTCAGCCCCAGCATTTT; CDR3aa: CASRAASQPQHF; abundance: -; j_gene: TRBJ1-5; d_gene: -; v_gene: TRBV6-5
CDR3nt: TGTGCCAGCAGCCCGGTAGCGGGAGCTGGGGTCTCCTACGAGCAGTACTTC; CDR3aa: CASSPVAGAGVSYEQYF; abundance: -; j_gene: TRBJ2-7; d_gene: TRBD2; v_gene: TRBV5-4
CDR3nt: TGCGCCAGCAGCCCCCTCCAGGGGAACACCGGGGAGCTGTTTTTT; CDR3aa: CASSPLQGNTGELFF; abundance: -; j_gene: TRBJ2-2; d_gene: -; v_gene: TRBV5-1
CDR3nt: TGCGCCAGCAGCTTCCCTGTACGGGGCCTCCAAGAGACCCAGTACTTC; CDR3aa: CASSFPVRGLQETQYF; abundance: -; j_gene: TRBJ2-5; d_gene: -; v_gene: TRBV5-1
CDR3nt: TGTGCCAGCAGTTCCACTTTAAGGGGCCTCACAGATACGCAGTATTTT; CDR3aa: CASSSTLRGLTDTQYF; abundance: -; j_gene: TRBJ2-3; d_gene: -; v_gene: TRBV28
CDR3nt: TGTGCCAGCAGCCTAGGACACCCCGGGGAGCAGTACTTC; CDR3aa: CASSLGHPGEQYF; abundance: -; j_gene: TRBJ2-7; d_gene: -; v_gene: TRBV7-3
CDR3nt: TGTGCCAGCAGCTTAGAGGACTTCTACGAGCAGTACTTC; CDR3aa: CASSLEDFYEQYF; abundance: -; j_gene: TRBJ2-7; d_gene: -; v_gene: TRBV7-9
CDR3nt: TGTGCCAGCAGCTTAGATAAGGGCACTGAAGCTTTCTTT; CDR3aa: CASSLDKGTEAFF; abundance: -; j_gene: TRBJ1-1; d_gene: -; v_gene: TRBV11-3
CDR3nt: TGTGCCAGCAGTGAGTCCGTGGCCCACGAGCAGTACTTC; CDR3aa: CASSESVAHEQYF; abundance: -; j_gene: TRBJ2-7; d_gene: -; v_gene: TRBV25-1
CDR3nt: TGTGCCAGCAGGGCAGGGGGCCCCGGGACGGATTCCACTGAAGCTTTCTTT; CDR3aa: CASRAGGPGTDSTEAFF; abundance: -; j_gene: TRBJ1-1; d_gene: TRBD1; v_gene: TRBV28
CDR3nt: TGTGCCAGCAGTTACTCTGGGGGTCCCGCCTACGAGCAGTACTTC; CDR3aa: CASSYSGGPAYEQYF; abundance: many; j_gene: TRBJ2-7; d_gene: -; v_gene: TRBV6-2/TRBV6-3
CDR3nt: TGTGCCAGCAGGGATCCTAGGACGGGGGATGGCTACACCTTC; CDR3aa: CASRDPRTGDGYTF; abundance: -; j_gene: TRBJ1-2; d_gene: -; v_gene: TRBV7-9
CDR3nt: TGTGCCAGCAGCCTCGGACTAGCAGCTTCCGAGCAGTACTTC; CDR3aa: CASSLGLAASEQYF; abundance: -; j_gene: TRBJ2-7; d_gene: TRBD2; v_gene: TRBV6-5
CDR3nt: TGTGCCAGCAGCGGACAGGGATACGAGCAGTACTTC; CDR3aa: CASSGQGYEQYF; abundance: few; j_gene: TRBJ2-7; d_gene: TRBD1; v_gene: TRBV7-9
CDR3nt: TGTGCCAGCAGCCTACATGGGGGGGCGATATCCCAAGAGACCCAGTACTTC; CDR3aa: CASSLHGGAISQETQYF; abundance: -; j_gene: TRBJ2-5; d_gene: -; v_gene: TRBV5-4
CDR3nt: TGCGCCAGCAGCCAAGTTTTCCCCGGGGAGCTGTTTTTT; CDR3aa: CASSQVFPGELFF; abundance: -; j_gene: TRBJ2-2; d_gene: -; v_gene: TRBV4-1
CDR3nt: TGTGCCAGTAGCCCCGAAGGGGGGATGGGGACTGAAGCTTTCTTT; CDR3aa: CASSPEGGMGTEAFF; abundance: -; j_gene: TRBJ1-1; d_gene: -; v_gene: TRBV19
CDR3nt: TGTGCCAGTAGTATCTTATGGGCAGGGAGGACTGAAGCTTTCTTT; CDR3aa: CASSILWAGRTEAFF; abundance: -; j_gene: TRBJ1-1; d_gene: -; v_gene: TRBV19
CDR3nt: TGTGCCAGCAGCATGTACGCGGGACGGGGAAATGAAAAACTGTTTTTT; CDR3aa: CASSMYAGRGNEKLFF; abundance: -; j_gene: TRBJ1-4; d_gene: -; v_gene: TRBV7-2
CDR3nt: TGTGCCAGCAGTGAAGGCGGGAGGGAAGATACGCAGTATTTT; CDR3aa: CASSEGGREDTQYF; abundance: -; j_gene: TRBJ2-3; d_gene: TRBD2; v_gene: TRBV2
CDR3nt: TGTGCCCACCATAAAGACAGAGCTAATGAAAAACTGTTTTTT; CDR3aa: CAHHKDRANEKLFF; abundance: -; j_gene: TRBJ1-4; d_gene: -; v_gene: TRBV6-6
CDR3nt: TGCAGCGTTGAATGGGGGCGCGGCTCTGGAAACACCATATATTTT; CDR3aa: CSVEWGRGSGNTIYF; abundance: few; j_gene: TRBJ1-3; d_gene: -; v_gene: TRBV29-1
CDR3nt: TGCAGCGTTGAAGAGTGGAATATGGGGGAAAAACTGTTTTTT; CDR3aa: CSVEEWNMGEKLFF; abundance: -; j_gene: TRBJ1-4; d_gene: -; v_gene: TRBV29-1
CDR3nt: TGCAGTGCTAGTAGGCAACGGGATCAGCCCCAGCATTTT; CDR3aa: CSASRQRDQPQHF; abundance: -; j_gene: TRBJ1-5; d_gene: -; v_gene: TRBV20-1
CDR3nt: TGTGCCAGCAGCCCCGGGCTGGGGGGGGCTCAGTACTTC; CDR3aa: CASSPGLGGAQYF; abundance: -; j_gene: TRBJ2-7; d_gene: -; v_gene: TRBV9
CDR3nt: TGTGCCAGCAGCGCAGCGGGAGTCACCTACGAGCAGTACTTC; CDR3aa: CASSAAGVTYEQYF; abundance: once; j_gene: TRBJ2-7; d_gene: TRBD2; v_gene: TRBV6-5
CDR3nt: TGCAGCGTTGGACAGCGAAATGAAAAACTGTTTTTT; CDR3aa: CSVGQRNEKLFF; abundance: -; j_gene: TRBJ1-4; d_gene: -; v_gene: TRBV29-1
CDR3nt: TGTGCCAGTAGTCCCTCCGCGCAGGGTCGCGGCTACACCTTC; CDR3aa: CASSPSAQGRGYTF; abundance: -; j_gene: TRBJ1-2; d_gene: -; v_gene: TRBV19
CDR3nt: TGTGCCAGCAGCCCCCTTGGGGGGTCTGGGGCCAACGTCCTGACTTTC; CDR3aa: CASSPLGGSGANVLTF; abundance: -; j_gene: TRBJ2-6; d_gene: -; v_gene: TRBV5-4
CDR3nt: TGTGCCAGTAGTATCAGGCAAGCCGATGGCTACACCTTC; CDR3aa: CASSIRQADGYTF; abundance: -; j_gene: TRBJ1-2; d_gene: -; v_gene: TRBV19
CDR3nt: TGCGCCAGCAGGGGTGGGGATTTTAGCGAGCAGTACTTC; CDR3aa: CASRGGDFSEQYF; abundance: once; j_gene: TRBJ2-7; d_gene: -; v_gene: TRBV5-1
CDR3nt: TGTGCCAGCAGCCAGAGCTTAGGCGACGCAGATACGCAGTATTTT; CDR3aa: CASSQSLGDADTQYF; abundance: -; j_gene: TRBJ2-3; d_gene: -; v_gene: TRBV3-1/TRBV3-2
CDR3nt: TGCGCCAGCAGCTTGACCAGGGCCCTAAACACCGGGGAGCTGTTTTTT; CDR3aa: CASSLTRALNTGELFF; abundance: -; j_gene: TRBJ2-2; d_gene: -; v_gene: TRBV5-1
CDR3nt: TGTGCCAGCAGCTTGGGAGGGACAGGGCCGTATGGCTACACCTTC; CDR3aa: CASSLGGTGPYGYTF; abundance: few; j_gene: TRBJ1-2; d_gene: TRBD1; v_gene: TRBV5-4
CDR3nt: TGTGCCAGCAGTGAATGGGGAACCGGGGCCAACGTCCTGACTTTC; CDR3aa: CASSEWGTGANVLTF; abundance: -; j_gene: TRBJ2-6; d_gene: -; v_gene: TRBV6-1
CDR3nt: TGTGCCAGCCTGGACAGGGACCAAGAGACCCAGTACTTC; CDR3aa: CASLDRDQETQYF; abundance: once; j_gene: TRBJ2-5; d_gene: TRBD1; v_gene: TRBV28
CDR3nt: TGTGCCAGCAGCCCTCAAGGGCAGGGGATTGGCTACACCTTC; CDR3aa: CASSPQGQGIGYTF; abundance: -; j_gene: TRBJ1-2; d_gene: -; v_gene: TRBV11-2
CDR3nt: TGCAGCGTCTCCCCCTCTGGAAACACCATATATTTT; CDR3aa: CSVSPSGNTIYF; abundance: few; j_gene: TRBJ1-3; d_gene: -; v_gene: TRBV29-1
CDR3nt: TGTGCCAGCAGCTTAGGGAACCTAGGCACCTTC; CDR3aa: CASSLGNLGTF; abundance: once; j_gene: TRBJ1-2; d_gene: -; v_gene: TRBV11-3
CDR3nt: TGCGCCAGCAGCTTGGCCAGGGGGGGATTCTATGGCTACACCTTC; CDR3aa: CASSLARGGFYGYTF; abundance: -; j_gene: TRBJ1-2; d_gene: TRBD1; v_gene: TRBV5-1
CDR3nt: TGTGCCAGCTCAATTGGTCCTAGGGCGAACACTGAAGCTTTCTTT; CDR3aa: CASSIGPRANTEAFF; abundance: -; j_gene: TRBJ1-1; d_gene: -; v_gene: TRBV18
CDR3nt: TGTGCCACCAGCAGAGATTCCACAGGGTGGTGGGAGACCCAGTACTTC; CDR3aa: CATSRDSTGWWETQYF; abundance: -; j_gene: TRBJ2-5; d_gene: -; v_gene: TRBV15
CDR3nt: TGTGCCAGCAGCGTCACTAGCGGGGCCTACGAGCAGTACTTC; CDR3aa: CASSVTSGAYEQYF; abundance: -; j_gene: TRBJ2-7; d_gene: TRBD2; v_gene: TRBV9
CDR3nt: TGTGCCAGCAGTCTAGGACTAGACCCCTACAATGAGCAGTTCTTC; CDR3aa: CASSLGLDPYNEQFF; abundance: -; j_gene: TRBJ2-1; d_gene: TRBD2; v_gene: TRBV27
CDR3nt: TGTGCCAGCAGTCCGGACTCCCTGGAGCAGTTCTTC; CDR3aa: CASSPDSLEQFF; abundance: -; j_gene: TRBJ2-1; d_gene: -; v_gene: TRBV6-5
CDR3nt: TGTGCCAGCAGCTTAGGGGCGGGGGGGCAGGAGACCCAGTACTTC; CDR3aa: CASSLGAGGQETQYF; abundance: -; j_gene: TRBJ2-5; d_gene: TRBD2; v_gene: TRBV7-6
CDR3nt: TGCGCCAGCAGCTGGGGGACAGGGGTTTCCCAAGAGACCCAGTACTTC; CDR3aa: CASSWGTGVSQETQYF; abundance: once; j_gene: TRBJ2-5; d_gene: TRBD1; v_gene: TRBV5-1
CDR3nt: TGCGCCAGCAGCCAGGGGGGGACTAGCGGGTCATACAGCTCCTACAATGAGCAGTTCTTC; CDR3aa: CASSQGGTSGSYSSYNEQFF; abundance: -; j_gene: TRBJ2-1; d_gene: TRBD2; v_gene: TRBV4-1
CDR3nt: TGTGCCAGCAGCCTCGCCCCGGAAGGGAATACGCAGTATTTT; CDR3aa: CASSLAPEGNTQYF; abundance: -; j_gene: TRBJ2-3; d_gene: -; v_gene: TRBV11-2
CDR3nt: TGTGCCACCAGGGACATTAACTACAATGAGCAGTTCTTC; CDR3aa: CATRDINYNEQFF; abundance: -; j_gene: TRBJ2-1; d_gene: -; v_gene: TRBV24-1
CDR3nt: TGCGCCAGCAGCTTGGCGTCCACTAGCGCTAACAATGAGCAGTTCTTC; CDR3aa: CASSLASTSANNEQFF; abundance: -; j_gene: TRBJ2-1; d_gene: TRBD2; v_gene: TRBV5-1
CDR3nt: TGTGCCAGCAGTCCTTTTTCTACCGGGACAGGGGACGAGCAGTACTTC; CDR3aa: CASSPFSTGTGDEQYF; abundance: -; j_gene: TRBJ2-7; d_gene: TRBD1; v_gene: TRBV6-4
CDR3nt: TGTGCCAGCAGTTTTACCCCGACAGATACGCAGTATTTT; CDR3aa: CASSFTPTDTQYF; abundance: -; j_gene: TRBJ2-3; d_gene: -; v_gene: TRBV12-3/TRBV12-4